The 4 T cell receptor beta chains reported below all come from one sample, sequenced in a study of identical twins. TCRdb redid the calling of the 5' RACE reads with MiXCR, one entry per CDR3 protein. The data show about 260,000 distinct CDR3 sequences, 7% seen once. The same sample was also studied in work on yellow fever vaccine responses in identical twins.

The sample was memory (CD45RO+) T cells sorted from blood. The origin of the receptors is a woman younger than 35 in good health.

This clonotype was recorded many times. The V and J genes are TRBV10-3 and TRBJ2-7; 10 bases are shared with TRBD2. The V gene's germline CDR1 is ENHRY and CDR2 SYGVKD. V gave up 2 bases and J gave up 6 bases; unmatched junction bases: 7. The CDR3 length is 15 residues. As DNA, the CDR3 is TGTGCCATCAGTGAGAAGGCTAGCGGGAGTACCGAGCAGTACTTC. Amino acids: CAISEKASGSTEQYF.

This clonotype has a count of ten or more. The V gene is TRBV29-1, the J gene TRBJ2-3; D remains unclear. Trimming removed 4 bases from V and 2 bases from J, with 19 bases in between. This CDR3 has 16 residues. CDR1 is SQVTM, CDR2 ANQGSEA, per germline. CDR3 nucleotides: TGCAGCGTTGGTATAGGGTCAGACTTCCCCACAGATACGCAGTATTTT. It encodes CSVGIGSDFPTDTQYF.

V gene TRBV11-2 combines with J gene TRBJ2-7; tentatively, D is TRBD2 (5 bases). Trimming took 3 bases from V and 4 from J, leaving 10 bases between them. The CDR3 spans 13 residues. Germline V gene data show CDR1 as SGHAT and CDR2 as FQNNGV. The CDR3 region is CASSFPSGYEQYV. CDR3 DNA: TGTGCCAGCAGCTTCCCGAGCGGTTACGAGCAGTACGTC.

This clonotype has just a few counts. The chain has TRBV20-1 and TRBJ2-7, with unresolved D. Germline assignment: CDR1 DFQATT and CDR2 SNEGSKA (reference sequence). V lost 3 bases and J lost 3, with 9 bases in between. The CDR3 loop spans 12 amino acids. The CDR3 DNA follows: TGCAGTGCTAGGTACGGAGACTACGAGCAGTACGTC. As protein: CSARYGDYEQYV.